This T cell receptor beta chain stems from a study of PD-1 blockade in classical Hodgkin lymphoma. General study points: Complete responders had baseline diversity similar to newly diagnosed patients. Exclusion was applied to patients who started nivolumab under 1 year after ASCT. Relapsed/refractory patients reportedly had lower baseline diversity than newly diagnosed patients.

This clone has just one count. The antigen is unknown. Germline V gives CDR1 SGHTA, CDR2 FQGNSA. CDR3 length equals 16 residues. The V gene end was trimmed by 5 bases and the J gene end by 7 bases; junction bases not matched to a gene: 7. Described time point: cycle 4 day 1 (C4D1), after around six weeks of nivolumab. All patients experienced relapse after autologous stem cell transplantation, and brentuximab vedotin exposure was variable. CD4+ T cells were purified from thawed PBMCs by negative selection. Patients reached a best response of complete response, partial response or progressive disease. Assay: immunoSEQ multiplex PCR; the TCRdb copy retains only in-frame clones and omits some. Of around 18,000 clones listed, approximately 81% are singletons.

The chain couples TRBV7-2 to TRBJ1-6; 11 positions agree with TRBD1. This specimen was CD4+ T cells from blood, taken before the fourth cycle of nivolumab. This clonotype was obtained from a human donor with classical Hodgkin lymphoma. The chain's CDR3 is CASSETRTGGNSPLHF. In DNA, the CDR3 is TGTGCCAGCAGCGAAACTCGGACAGGGGGCAATTCACCCCTCCACTTT.